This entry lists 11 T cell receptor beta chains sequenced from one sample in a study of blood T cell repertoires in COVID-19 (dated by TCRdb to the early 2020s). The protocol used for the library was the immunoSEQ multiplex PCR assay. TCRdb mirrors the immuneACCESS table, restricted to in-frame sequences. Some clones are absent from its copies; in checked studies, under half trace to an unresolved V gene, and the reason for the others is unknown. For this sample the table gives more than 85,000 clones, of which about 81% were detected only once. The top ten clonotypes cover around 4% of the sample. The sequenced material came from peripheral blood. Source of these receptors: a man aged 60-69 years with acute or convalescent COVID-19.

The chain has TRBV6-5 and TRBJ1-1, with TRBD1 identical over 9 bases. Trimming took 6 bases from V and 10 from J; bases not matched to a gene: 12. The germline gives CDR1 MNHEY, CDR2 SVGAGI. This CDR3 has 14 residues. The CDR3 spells CASRPGPGQGGAFF. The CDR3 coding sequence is TGTGCCAGCAGACCCGGACCGGGACAGGGAGGAGCTTTCTTT.

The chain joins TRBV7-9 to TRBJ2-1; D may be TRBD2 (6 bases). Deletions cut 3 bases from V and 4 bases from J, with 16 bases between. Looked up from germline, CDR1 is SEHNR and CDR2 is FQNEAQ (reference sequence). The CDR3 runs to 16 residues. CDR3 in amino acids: CASSFRASVGYNEQFF. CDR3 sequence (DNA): TGTGCCAGCAGCTTTCGGGCTAGCGTTGGGTACAATGAGCAGTTCTTC.

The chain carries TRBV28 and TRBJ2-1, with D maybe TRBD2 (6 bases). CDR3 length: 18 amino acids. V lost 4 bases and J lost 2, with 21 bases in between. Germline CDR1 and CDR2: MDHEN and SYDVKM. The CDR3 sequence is CASSSPSGGATPYNEQFF. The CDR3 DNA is TGTGCCAGCAGTTCACCCTCGGGCGGGGCCACCCCCTACAATGAGCAGTTCTTC.

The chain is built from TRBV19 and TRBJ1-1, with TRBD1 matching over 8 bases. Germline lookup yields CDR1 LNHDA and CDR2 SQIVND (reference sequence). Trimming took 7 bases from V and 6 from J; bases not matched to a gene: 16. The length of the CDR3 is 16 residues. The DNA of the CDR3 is TGTGCCAGTACCTCGAGCCGGACAGGGATAAAAGCTGAAGCTTTCTTT. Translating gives CASTSSRTGIKAEAFF.

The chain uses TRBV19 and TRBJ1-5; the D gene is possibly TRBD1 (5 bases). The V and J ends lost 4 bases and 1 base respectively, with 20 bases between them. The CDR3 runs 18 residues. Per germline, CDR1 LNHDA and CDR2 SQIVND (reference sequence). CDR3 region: CASSNRGQGLRSNQPQHF. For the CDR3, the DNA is TGTGCCAGTAGTAATCGAGGTCAGGGTTTAAGGAGCAATCAGCCCCAGCATTTT.

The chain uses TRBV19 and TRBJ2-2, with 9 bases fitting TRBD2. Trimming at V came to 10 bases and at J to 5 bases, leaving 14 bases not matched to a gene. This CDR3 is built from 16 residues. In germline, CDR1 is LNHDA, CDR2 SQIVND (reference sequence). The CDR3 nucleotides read TGTGCCACAAGGGGCAGTAGCGGGAGAAGAACCGGGGAGCTGTTTTTT. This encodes CATRGSSGRRTGELFF.

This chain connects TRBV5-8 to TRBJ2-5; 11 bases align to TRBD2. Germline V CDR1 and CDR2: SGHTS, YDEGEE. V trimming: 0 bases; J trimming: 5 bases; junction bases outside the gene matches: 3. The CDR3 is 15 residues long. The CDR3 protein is CASSLALAGVETQYF. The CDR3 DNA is TGTGCCAGCAGCTTGGCACTAGCGGGAGTGGAGACCCAGTACTTC.

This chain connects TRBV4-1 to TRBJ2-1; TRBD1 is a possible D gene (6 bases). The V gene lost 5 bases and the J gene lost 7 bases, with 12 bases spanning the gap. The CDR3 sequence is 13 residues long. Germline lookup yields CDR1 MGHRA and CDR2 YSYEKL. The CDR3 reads CASSSRTDNEQFF. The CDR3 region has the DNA TGCGCCAGCAGCAGTCGGACAGATAATGAGCAGTTCTTC.

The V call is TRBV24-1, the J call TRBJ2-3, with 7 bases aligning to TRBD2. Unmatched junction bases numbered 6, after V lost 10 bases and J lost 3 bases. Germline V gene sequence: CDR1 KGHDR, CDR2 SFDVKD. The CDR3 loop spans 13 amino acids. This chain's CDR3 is CATRASGTDTQYF. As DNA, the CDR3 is TGTGCCACGCGGGCTAGCGGAACAGATACGCAGTATTTT.

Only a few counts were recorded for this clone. Written as DNA, the CDR3 is TGCGCCAGCAGTGAGTTTGGGACAGGGGGCAATGAGCAGTTCTTC. It yields the protein CASSEFGTGGNEQFF. The chain employs TRBV10-2 and TRBJ2-1; TRBD1 matches at 11 bases. The CDR3 extends over 15 amino acids. The trim removed 1 base at V and 6 bases at J, leaving 2 bases unmatched. Germline V gene sequence: CDR1 WSHSY, CDR2 SAAADI.

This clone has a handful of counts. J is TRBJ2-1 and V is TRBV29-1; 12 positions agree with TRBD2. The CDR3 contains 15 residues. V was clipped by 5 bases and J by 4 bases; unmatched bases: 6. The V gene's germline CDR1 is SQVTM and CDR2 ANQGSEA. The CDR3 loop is CSVSKTSGGYNEQFF. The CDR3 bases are TGCAGCGTTTCCAAGACTAGCGGGGGATACAATGAGCAGTTCTTC.